This T cell receptor beta chain originates from a study of regulatory T cells in long-lasting Graves disease. Time point in this sample: newly diagnosed GD, antithyroid drugs for less than 3 months. The TCR library was made from RNA that had been extracted from PBMCs in TRIzol. The CDR3 totals 13 residues. Deletions cut 2 bases from V and 5 bases from J, with 7 bases between. Germline CDR1 KGHSH, CDR2 LQKENI. This clonotype was recorded many times. Assembly of TCR beta libraries relied on iRepertoire HTBI primers together with Arm-PCR of CDR3 regions. TCRdb independently ran MiXCR on the multiplex PCR reads; one entry per CDR3 protein. The profile shows approximately 400,000 distinct CDR3 sequences, 12% of them singletons. The sample was also reused in another study, on T cells in Graves' hyperthyroidism and ophthalmopathy.

Sequences were derived from peripheral blood mononuclear cells (PBMCs), sampled at new diagnosis, from a patient treated with antithyroid drugs. The TCR comes from a woman between 18 and 29 years old with Graves disease. V is TRBV18 and J is TRBJ1-5; D gene uncertain. The CDR3 DNA is TGTGCCAGCTCACCAATAGCGGATCAGCCCCAGCATTTT. Translated: CASSPIADQPQHF.